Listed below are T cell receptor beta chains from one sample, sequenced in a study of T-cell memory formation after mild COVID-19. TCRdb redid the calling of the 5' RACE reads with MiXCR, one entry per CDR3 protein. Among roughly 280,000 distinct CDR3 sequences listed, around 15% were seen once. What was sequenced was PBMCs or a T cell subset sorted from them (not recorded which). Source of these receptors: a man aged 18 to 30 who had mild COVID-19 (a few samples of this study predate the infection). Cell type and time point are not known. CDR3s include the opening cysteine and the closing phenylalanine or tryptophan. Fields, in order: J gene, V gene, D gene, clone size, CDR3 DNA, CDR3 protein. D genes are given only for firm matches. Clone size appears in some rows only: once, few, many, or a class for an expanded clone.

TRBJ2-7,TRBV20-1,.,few,TGCAGTGCCCCTCACTCCTACGAGCAGTACTTC,CSAPHSYEQYF
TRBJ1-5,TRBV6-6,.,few,TGTGCCAGCAGTCGTCCTGGCGGGGGGTCATTTCAGCCCCAGCATTTT,CASSRPGGGSFQPQHF
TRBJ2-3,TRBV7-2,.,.,TGTGCCAGCAGCTTAACCTGGTCCGGAGATACGCAGTATTTT,CASSLTWSGDTQYF
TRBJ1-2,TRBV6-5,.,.,TGTGCCATCGCATCAGAGAGGGGGAGCTATGGCTACACCTTC,CAIASERGSYGYTF
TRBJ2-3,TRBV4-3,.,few,TGCGCCAGCAGCCAAGATTATCACTTAGACACAGATACGCAGTATTTT,CASSQDYHLDTDTQYF
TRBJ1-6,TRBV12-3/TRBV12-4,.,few,TGTGCCAGCAGTTGGGGCAGGAGCAATTCACCCCTCCACTTT,CASSWGRSNSPLHF
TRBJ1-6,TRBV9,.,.,TGTGCCAGCAGCGGCGGACGGGGTGTAAGTTCACCCCTCCACTTT,CASSGGRGVSSPLHF
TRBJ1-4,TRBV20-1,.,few,TGCAGTGCCATCGGCAGAGAGTCGAATGAAAAACTGTTTTTT,CSAIGRESNEKLFF
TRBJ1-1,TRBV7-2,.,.,TGTGCCAGCAGCTTAGCCCGGGGCATGGGATCTGAAGCTTTCTTT,CASSLARGMGSEAFF
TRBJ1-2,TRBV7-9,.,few,TGTGCCAGCAGCTACGAAGGGACGGCCGCAAGGGGCTACACCTTC,CASSYEGTAARGYTF
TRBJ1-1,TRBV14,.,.,TGTGCCAGCAGCCAAGTGATGTTCGGAGAAGCTTTCTTT,CASSQVMFGEAFF
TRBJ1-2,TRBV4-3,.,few,TGCGCCAGCAGCCAAGAGGCACCGGTAATCTATGGCTACACCTTC,CASSQEAPVIYGYTF
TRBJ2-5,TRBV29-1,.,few,TGCAGCGTTGAAACGCATCTCCAAGAGACCCAGTACTTC,CSVETHLQETQYF
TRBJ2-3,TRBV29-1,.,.,TGCAGCGCTCCGGAGGGCAGGGAGAGAGGAGGCACAGATACGCAGTATTTT,CSAPEGRERGGTDTQYF
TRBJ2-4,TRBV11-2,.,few,TGTGCCAGCAGCTTAGGGCGGGAAAGGAACATTCAGTACTTC,CASSLGRERNIQYF
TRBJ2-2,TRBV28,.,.,TGTGCCAGCAGTTGGACCGAGAACACCGGGGAGCTGTTTTTT,CASSWTENTGELFF
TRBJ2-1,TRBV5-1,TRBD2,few,TGCGCCAGCAGCTCCGAAAGTAGCGGGGGGGACGAGCAGTTCTTC,CASSSESSGGDEQFF
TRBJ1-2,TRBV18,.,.,TGTGCCAGCTCACCAGACATGAGCGGCTCCTATGGCTACACCTTC,CASSPDMSGSYGYTF
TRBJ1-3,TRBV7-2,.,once,TGTGCCAGCAGCCCAGGCGTTTGGCGAAACACCATATATTTT,CASSPGVWRNTIYF
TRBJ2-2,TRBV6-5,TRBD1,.,TGTGCCAGCAGTAAAACGGGACAGCTGATTAGTAGCGGGGAGCTGTTTTTT,CASSKTGQLISSGELFF
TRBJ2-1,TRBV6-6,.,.,TGTGCCAGCATCTTGGGTAGCGGCTCCTACAATGAGCAGTTCTTC,CASILGSGSYNEQFF
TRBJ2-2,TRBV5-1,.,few,TGCGCCAGCAGCCCGGGACTGGGTACCGGGGAGCTGTTTTTT,CASSPGLGTGELFF
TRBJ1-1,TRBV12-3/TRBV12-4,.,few,TGTGCCAGCAGATTTATGGGGGGCACTGAAGCTTTCTTT,CASRFMGGTEAFF
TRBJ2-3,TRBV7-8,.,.,TGTGCCAGCAGCTTCGTGGGGGGGCCTAGCACAGATACGCAGTATTTT,CASSFVGGPSTDTQYF
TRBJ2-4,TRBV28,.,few,TGTGCCAGCAGGTCAGGACAGATTAAAAACATTCAGTACTTC,CASRSGQIKNIQYF
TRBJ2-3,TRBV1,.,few,TGCACCAGCAGCCTCCGACAGATAGATACGCAGTATTTT,CTSSLRQIDTQYF
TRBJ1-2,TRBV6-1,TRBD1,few,TGTGCCAGCAGGAGGGGGACAGGGAGGGGTAACTATGGCTACACCTTC,CASRRGTGRGNYGYTF
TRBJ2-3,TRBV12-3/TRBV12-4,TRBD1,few,TGTGCCAGCAGTGCCGACAGGGCGGGCACAGATACGCAGTATTTT,CASSADRAGTDTQYF
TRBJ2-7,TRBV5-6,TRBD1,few,TGTGCCAGCAGCGAGGGGACAGGGGTCAACGAGCAGTACTTC,CASSEGTGVNEQYF
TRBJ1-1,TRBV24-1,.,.,TGTGCCACCAGTGATGACACAGGGTTAGGGGCTTTCTTT,CATSDDTGLGAFF
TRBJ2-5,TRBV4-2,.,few,TGTGCCAGCAGCCAGCATAGCGGGTCCTCAGGGGGGACCCAGTACTTC,CASSQHSGSSGGTQYF
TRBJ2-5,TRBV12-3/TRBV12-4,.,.,TGTGCCAGCTTTTCAGGCCTTCCGGGGGAGACCCAGTACTTC,CASFSGLPGETQYF
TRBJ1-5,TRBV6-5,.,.,TGTGCCACCAAAAGGACCCCGGAGGTGAGCAATCAGCCCCAGCATTTT,CATKRTPEVSNQPQHF
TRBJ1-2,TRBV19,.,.,TGTGCCAGTAGCCTGGACTTATACTATGGCTACACCTTC,CASSLDLYYGYTF
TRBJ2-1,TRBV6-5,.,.,TGTGCCAGCAGCCGTAGCGGACAGACATACAATGAGCAGTTCTTC,CASSRSGQTYNEQFF
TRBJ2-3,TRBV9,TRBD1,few,TGTGCCAGCAGCGCCGGGACAGGGAGCACAGATACGCAGTATTTT,CASSAGTGSTDTQYF
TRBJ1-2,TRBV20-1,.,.,TGCAGGGGATCCAGCTCATTAGCTAACTATGGCTACACCTTC,CRGSSSLANYGYTF
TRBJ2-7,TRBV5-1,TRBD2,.,TGCGCCAGCAGCTTGGTTTCCCAGCGGGACTACGAGCAGTACTTC,CASSLVSQRDYEQYF
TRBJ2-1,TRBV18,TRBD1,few,TGTGCCAGCTCACGGGACAGCCCCTTTGGGCAGTTCTTC,CASSRDSPFGQFF
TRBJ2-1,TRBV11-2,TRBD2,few,TGTGCCAGCAGCACCGGGACTAGCGGGGGCTTGGGGAAGTTCTTC,CASSTGTSGGLGKFF
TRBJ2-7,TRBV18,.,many,TGTGCCAGCTCACCAGCTGGATACGAGCAGTACTTC,CASSPAGYEQYF
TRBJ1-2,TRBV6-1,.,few,TGTGCCACTAATAGGGGAGGGCTAGGATATGGCTACACCTTC,CATNRGGLGYGYTF
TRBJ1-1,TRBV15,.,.,TGTGCCACCAGCAGAGATCCTTGGTTGAACACTGAAGCTTTCTTT,CATSRDPWLNTEAFF
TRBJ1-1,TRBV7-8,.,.,TGTGCCAGCAGGGGGGGGAGCGCCAACGAAGCTTTCTTT,CASRGGSANEAFF
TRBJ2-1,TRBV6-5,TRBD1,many,TGTGCCAGCAGTCGGGGACAGGGGGCGGGAAATGAGCAGTTCTTC,CASSRGQGAGNEQFF
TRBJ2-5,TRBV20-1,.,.,TGCAGTGCTAGAGATCTTCAGCGTCCCAAGACCCAGTACTTC,CSARDLQRPKTQYF
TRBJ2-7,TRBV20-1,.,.,TGCAGTGCCCTCGACGCCCCTACTTTGGACGAGCAGTACTTC,CSALDAPTLDEQYF
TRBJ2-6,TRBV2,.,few,TGTGCCAGCAGTCCCAGGTGGAGCTCTGGGGCCAACGTCCTGACTTTC,CASSPRWSSGANVLTF
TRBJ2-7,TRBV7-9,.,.,TGTGCCAGCAGCCTTGCCTCGGAGAAGGGTTCCTACGAGCAGTACTTC,CASSLASEKGSYEQYF
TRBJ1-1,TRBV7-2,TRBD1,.,TGTGCCAGCAGCAAGGGACAGAGTCGCACTGAAGCTTTCTTT,CASSKGQSRTEAFF
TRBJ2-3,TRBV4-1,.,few,TGCGCCAGCAGCCAAGAAAGGGCGATCGGCACAGATACGCAGTATTTT,CASSQERAIGTDTQYF
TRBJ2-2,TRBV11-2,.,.,TGTGCCAGCAGCCCATTTCGGACTACGACCCTGAACACCGGGGAGCTGTTTTTT,CASSPFRTTTLNTGELFF
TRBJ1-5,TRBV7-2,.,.,TGTGCCAGCAGCTTAACCCACAATCAGCCCCAGCATTTT,CASSLTHNQPQHF
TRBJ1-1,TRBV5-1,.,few,TGCGCCAGCAGCTTGGAAGGGGTGCGGACGAACACTGAAGCTTTCTTT,CASSLEGVRTNTEAFF